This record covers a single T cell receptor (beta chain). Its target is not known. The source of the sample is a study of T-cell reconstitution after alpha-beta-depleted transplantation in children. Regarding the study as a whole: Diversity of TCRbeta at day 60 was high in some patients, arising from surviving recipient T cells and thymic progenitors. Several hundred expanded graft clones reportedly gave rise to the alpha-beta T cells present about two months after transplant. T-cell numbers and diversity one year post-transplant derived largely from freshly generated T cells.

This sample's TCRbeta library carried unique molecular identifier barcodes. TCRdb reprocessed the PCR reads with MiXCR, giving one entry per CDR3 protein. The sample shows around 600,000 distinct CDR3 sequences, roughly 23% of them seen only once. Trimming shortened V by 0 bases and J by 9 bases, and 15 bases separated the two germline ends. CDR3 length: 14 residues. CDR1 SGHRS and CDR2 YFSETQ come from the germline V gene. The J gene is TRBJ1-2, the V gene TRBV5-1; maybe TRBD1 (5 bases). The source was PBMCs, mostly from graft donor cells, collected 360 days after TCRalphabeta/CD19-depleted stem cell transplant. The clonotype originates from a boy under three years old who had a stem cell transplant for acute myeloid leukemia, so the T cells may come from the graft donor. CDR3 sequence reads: CASSLAGQGQSYTF. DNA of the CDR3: TGCGCCAGCAGCTTGGCCGGGCAGGGCCAGAGCTACACCTTC.